One and the same sample provided the 26 T cell receptor beta chains below, sequenced in a study of breast tumors, draining lymph nodes, adjacent tissues. TCRdb reprocessed the multiplex PCR reads with MiXCR, giving one entry per CDR3 protein. This sample has approximately 130,000 distinct CDR3 sequences, with around 24% found just once. Axillary draining lymph nodes of breast cancer patients supplied the node samples. Input material: axillary lymph node tissue. The receptors here all came from a female donor with breast cancer. Some clones in this sample may be carry-over from other donors' samples.

This clonotype was detected ten times or more. The chain couples TRBV13 to TRBJ2-1, with TRBD2 matching 11 bases. This CDR3 is built from 17 residues. Trimming removed 5 bases from V and 2 bases from J; junction bases left unmatched: 8. Germline V gives CDR1 PRHDT, CDR2 FYEKMQ (reference sequence). The CDR3 nucleotides are TGTGCCAGCAGCCGCGGCACTAGCGGGAGCCCCTACAATGAGCAGTTCTTC. Residues: CASSRGTSGSPYNEQFF.

A word on this clonotype: It may be a read error: a sequence one base away is much more abundant. The CDR3 bases are TGTGCCACCAGTGGTTTGCGGAACACCGGGGAGCTGTTTTTT. It encodes CATSGLRNTGELFF. The rearrangement joins TRBV24-1 to TRBJ2-2; D is undetermined. The germline V gene has CDR1 KGHDR and CDR2 SFDVKD. The CDR3 spans 14 residues.

Remarks on this clonotype: This could be a read error, since a much larger clone is one nucleotide away. The chain uses TRBV7-2 and TRBJ2-7; TRBD2 is a possible D gene (5 bases). The V gene's germline CDR1 is SGHTA and CDR2 FQGNSA. V lost 5 bases to trimming and J lost 2 bases, with 10 bases between them. The length of the CDR3 is 13 residues. The CDR3 sequence is CASSPQAAYEQYF. CDR3 DNA sequence: TGTGCCAGCAGCCCCCAAGCGGCCTACGAGCAGTACTTC.

Only a few counts were recorded for this clonotype. A much larger clonotype is one base distant, so this may be a read error. This chain links TRBV4-3 with TRBJ2-1; the match to TRBD2 covers 8 bases. The germline gives CDR1 LGHNA, CDR2 YSLEER. The ends lost 0 bases at V and 10 bases at J; junction bases unmatched: 11. The CDR3 consists of 16 residues. The CDR3 region is CASSQDNTSGLPEQFF. CDR3 bases: TGCGCCAGCAGCCAAGACAATACTAGCGGCCTGCCGGAGCAGTTCTTC.

This clonotype has a count of ten or more. V gene TRBV9 combines with J gene TRBJ2-7; the D is unclear. CDR1 is SGDLS and CDR2 is YYNGEE in the germline V gene. The V end was cut by 0 bases, the J end by 4 bases, with 11 bases between. This CDR3 is built from 14 residues. CDR3 sequence: CASSVGTSVYEQYF. The CDR3 DNA is TGTGCCAGCAGCGTAGGGACCTCAGTATACGAGCAGTACTTC.

V and J are TRBV2 and TRBJ1-1; D gene uncertain. Germline V CDR1 and CDR2: SNHLY, FYNNEI. Trimming removed 6 bases from V and 2 bases from J, with 13 bases in between. The length of the CDR3 is 14 residues. Here the CDR3 DNA reads TGTGCCAGCAGCGGGGTCACGGGAAACACTGAAGCTTTCTTT. Translating it yields CASSGVTGNTEAFF.

This clonotype was observed many times. The chain combines TRBV2 with TRBJ2-5, with 11 positions matching TRBD2. The CDR3 covers 16 residues. After removal of 3 bases from V and 7 bases from J, the junction contained 10 bases not matched to a gene. Germline assignment: CDR1 SNHLY and CDR2 FYNNEI. The CDR3 sequence: CASSDTTSGVIRTQYF. Here the CDR3 DNA reads TGTGCCAGCAGTGATACGACTAGCGGGGTGATAAGGACCCAGTACTTC.

This clonotype occurred many times. The rearrangement uses TRBV15 and TRBJ1-4; D not certain. The V gene's germline CDR1 is LNHNV and CDR2 YYDKDF (reference sequence). Between the trimmed V and J ends, which lost 0 bases and 3 bases, there was a span of 11 bases. The CDR3 sequence is 16 residues long. CDR3 DNA sequence: TGTGCCACCAGCAGAGATCCGCCGGAATCTAATGAAAAACTGTTTTTT. Translation: CATSRDPPESNEKLFF.

At least ten counts were recorded for this clonotype. This chain links TRBV6-5 with TRBJ2-1; D is possibly TRBD1 (5 bases). The CDR3 runs 15 residues. From germline, CDR1 is MNHEY and CDR2 SVGAGI. V gave up 0 bases and J gave up 6 bases, with 12 bases separating them. Written as DNA, the CDR3 is TGTGCCAGCAGTTACTCTATTAGGCAGGGCAATGAGCAGTTCTTC. Protein product: CASSYSIRQGNEQFF.

This clonotype was detected once. The chain joins TRBV2 to TRBJ2-7; D gene unclear. V dropped 0 bases and J dropped 4 bases, with 10 bases sitting between them. Germline loops: CDR1 SNHLY, CDR2 FYNNEI. The CDR3 loop spans 14 amino acids. In DNA, the CDR3 is TGTGCCAGCAGTGAAGCGGAGTGGGCGTACGAGCAGTACTTC. Translation gives CASSEAEWAYEQYF.

In this sample, this clonotype turned up many times. The chain employs TRBV19 and TRBJ2-3; TRBD1 aligns across 7 bases. Unmatched junction bases numbered 6, after V lost 6 bases and J lost 3 bases. Germline CDR1 LNHDA, CDR2 SQIVND (reference sequence). This CDR3 comprises 14 residues. The CDR3 protein is CASRDRRTTDTQYF. The CDR3 DNA reads TGTGCCAGTAGGGACAGGCGGACTACAGATACGCAGTATTTT.

This clonotype was counted at least ten times. The rearrangement links TRBV11-3 to TRBJ2-7; D remains unclear. The ends were cut back, 2 bases at V and 0 bases at J, with 11 bases in the middle. Germline V gene data show CDR1 as SGHNT and CDR2 as YENEEA. The CDR3 totals 15 residues. The CDR3 spells CASSLRSGVSYEQYF. DNA for the CDR3: TGTGCCAGCAGCTTAAGGTCCGGAGTCTCCTACGAGCAGTACTTC. The variable domain in full, with the rest retrieved from reference TRBV11-3 and TRBJ2-7, is EAGVVQSPRYKIIEKKQPVAFWCNPISGHNTLYWYLQNLGQGPELLIRYENEEAVDDSQLPKDRFSAERLKGVDSTLKIQPAELGDSAVYLCASSLRSGVSYEQYFGPGTRLTVT.

This clonotype has just a few counts. One base away lies a much larger clone, so this may be a sequencing read error. This chain links TRBV7-9 with TRBJ2-1; D is possibly TRBD1 or TRBD2 (5 bases each). The CDR3 is made up of 17 amino acids. Germline V CDR1 and CDR2: SEHNR, FQNEAQ (reference sequence). The CDR3 region is CASSLITGLGPYDEQFF. As DNA, the CDR3 is TGTGCCAGCAGCTTAATAACGGGTCTGGGACCCTACGATGAGCAGTTCTTC.

On this clonotype itself: This could be a read error, since a much larger clone is one nucleotide away. The chain employs TRBV19 and TRBJ2-7, with TRBD2 matching over 7 bases. Trimming removed 6 bases from V and 12 bases from J; junction bases left unmatched: 17. Germline assignment: CDR1 LNHDA and CDR2 SQIVND (reference sequence). CDR3 length equals 14 residues. CDR3 residues: CASRQVAGRGVRYF. The CDR3 coding sequence is TGTGCCAGTAGGCAGGTGGCGGGACGGGGGGTTCGGTACTTC. The entire variable domain, with the rest obtained from reference TRBV19 and TRBJ2-7, is as follows: DGGITQSPKYLFRKEGQNVTLSCEQNLNHDAMYWYRQDPGQGLRLIYYSQIVNDFQKGDIAEGYSVSREKKESFPLTVTSAQKNPTAFYLCASRQVAGRGVRYFGPGTRLTVT.

At least ten counts were recorded for this clonotype. V gene TRBV29-1 combines with J gene TRBJ1-5; D is ambiguous. Germline V gives CDR1 SQVTM, CDR2 ANQGSEA. The ends were cut back, 4 bases at V and 2 bases at J, with 21 bases in the middle. The CDR3 runs to 17 residues. CDR3 in amino acids: CSVAVAGGPWGNQPQHF. The CDR3 DNA reads TGCAGCGTTGCCGTGGCGGGAGGCCCATGGGGCAATCAGCCCCAGCATTTT.

This clonotype was detected ten times or more. V is TRBV20-1 and J is TRBJ2-3; TRBD2 is a possible D gene (6 bases). The CDR3 runs 16 residues. The V gene lost 8 bases and the J gene lost 1 base, with 22 bases spanning the gap. The V gene's germline CDR1 is DFQATT and CDR2 SNEGSKA (reference sequence). CDR3 nucleotide sequence: TGCAGTCTCGCCCGCTCTTTGGAGGGCCGCACAGATACGCAGTATTTT. Protein product: CSLARSLEGRTDTQYF.

This clonotype showed up many times. The genes are TRBV12-3 or TRBV12-4 and TRBJ1-3, with 7 bases aligning to TRBD1. This CDR3 comprises 13 residues. The trim removed 5 bases at V and 4 bases at J, leaving 2 bases unmatched. The CDR3 sequence: CASSTGQGNTIYF. In DNA, the CDR3 is TGTGCCAGCAGTACGGGACAGGGAAACACCATATATTTT.

V gene TRBV7-2 combines with J gene TRBJ2-1, with 14 bases that match TRBD2. The CDR3 length is 17 residues. V lost 1 base and J lost 6; bases outside the gene matches: 5. Germline values: CDR1 SGHTA, CDR2 FQGNSA. The CDR3 is CASSLVGTSGRGNEQFF. The CDR3, as DNA: TGTGCCAGCAGCTTAGTAGGGACTAGCGGGAGAGGCAATGAGCAGTTCTTC. Full variable domain (missing parts from reference TRBV7-2 and TRBJ2-1): GAGVSQSPSNKVTEKGKDVELRCDPISGHTALYWYRQSLGQGLEFLIYFQGNSAPDKSGLPSDRFSAERTGGSVSTLTIQRTQQEDSAVYLCASSLVGTSGRGNEQFFGPGTRLTVL.

The chain carries TRBV28 and TRBJ2-5, with D possibly being TRBD1 or TRBD2 (7 bases each). CDR1 is MDHEN and CDR2 is SYDVKM in the germline V gene. Trimming shortened V by 5 bases and J by 7 bases, and 23 bases separated the two germline ends. CDR3 length equals 16 residues. This CDR3 reads CASSDRQGGIVGTQYF. The CDR3 region has the DNA TGTGCCAGCAGTGACAGACAGGGAGGGATCGTGGGGACCCAGTACTTC.

To note about this clonotype: A much larger clone is a single base away; this may be a read error. The V and J genes are TRBV13 and TRBJ1-2; D might be TRBD1 (6 bases). This CDR3 has 15 amino acids. Germline V CDR1 and CDR2: PRHDT, FYEKMQ (reference sequence). The CDR3 DNA follows: TGTGCCAGCAGCCCTACCCAGGGGATTAGCTATGGCTACATCTTC. It translates to CASSPTQGISYGYIF.

Turning to this clonotype: A much larger clone sits a single nucleotide away, making a read error possible. This sequence joins TRBV6-2 or TRBV6-3 and TRBJ2-3, with D unclear. Per the germline V gene, CDR1 is MNHEY and CDR2 is SVGEGT. The CDR3 sequence is 14 residues long. The CDR3 DNA follows: TGTGTCAGCAGTCCCAGACACGACACAGATACGCAGTATTTT. This codes for CVSSPRHDTDTQYF.

In its sample, this clonotype was seen many times. This chain joins TRBV12-3 or TRBV12-4 and TRBJ2-1, with D tentatively TRBD2 (5 bases). With 3 bases removed from V and 7 bases from J, the gap between germline ends came to 16 bases. The CDR3 spans 15 residues. CDR3 bases: TGTGCCAGCAGTTTCCATAGGAGGCCGGGGAATGAGCAGTTCTTC. Protein product: CASSFHRRPGNEQFF.

There are many counts of this clonotype. The CDR3 region is CASSRDRVDGYTF. The DNA of the CDR3 is TGTGCCAGTAGTAGGGACAGGGTGGATGGCTACACCTTC. The chain recombines TRBV19 with TRBJ1-2, with TRBD1 identical over 9 bases. The CDR3 contains 13 residues. The V segment lost 4 bases and the J segment 6 bases; nucleotides outside the gene matches: 3. Germline CDR1 is LNHDA and CDR2 is SQIVND (reference sequence).

Points on this clonotype: A much larger clone lies a single base off, so this may be a read error. V and J are TRBV3-1 and TRBJ1-2; D unresolved. The CDR3 is 15 residues long. CDR1 and CDR2 from the germline V gene are LGHDT and YNNKEL (reference sequence). The V and J ends lost 1 base and 4 bases respectively, with 13 bases between them. The CDR3 region is CASSQGSASAYGYTF. The CDR3 bases are TGTGCCAGCAGCCAAGGGTCAGCTTCTGCCTATGGCTACACCTTC.

This clonotype was seen more than once but under ten times. For the CDR3, the DNA is TGTGCCTGGAGTGAATTGGGACTAGCGGTCGGGGAGCTGTTTTTT. Protein product: CAWSELGLAVGELFF. The chain carries TRBV30 and TRBJ2-2; TRBD2 matches 11 bases. The germline V gene has CDR1 GTSNPN and CDR2 SVGIG (reference sequence). V was clipped by 1 base and J by 7 bases; unmatched bases: 5. This CDR3 is built from 15 residues.

This clonotype was detected ten times or more. The CDR3, as DNA: TGTGCCAGCAGCTTCGACAGTCACAATGAGCAGTTCTTC. Its protein product is CASSFDSHNEQFF. V is TRBV7-3 and J is TRBJ2-1; D is perhaps TRBD1 (5 bases). V was trimmed by 3 bases and J by 5 bases, leaving 8 bases between them. The CDR3 consists of 13 residues. CDR1 and CDR2 from the germline V gene are SGHTA and FQGTGA. Together with reference TRBV7-3 and TRBJ2-1, the CDR3 gives the full variable domain: GAGVSQTPSNKVTEKGKYVELRCDPISGHTALYWYRQSLGQGPEFLIYFQGTGAADDSGLPNDRFFAVRPEGSVSTLKIQRTERGDSAVYLCASSFDSHNEQFFGPGTRLTVL.